This T cell receptor beta chain derives from a study of neurological immune-mediated disorders. TCRdb fed the 5' RACE reads into MiXCR, producing one record per CDR3 protein. The table shows some 50,000 distinct CDR3 sequences, with approximately 16% occurring only once. Many counts were recorded for this clonotype. This CDR3 contains 16 residues. Germline CDR1 and CDR2: MGHRA and YSYEKL. V lost 3 bases and J lost 8; bases outside the gene matches: 13. The chain uses TRBV4-1 and TRBJ2-1; TRBD2 matches 7 bases. The sequencing sample was made of PBMCs. This TCR was sampled from a man between 60 and 75 years old in good health. The CDR3 sequence is CASSQAWTRGVDEQFF. The CDR3 bases are TGCGCCAGCAGCCAGGCATGGACTAGAGGGGTAGATGAGCAGTTCTTC.